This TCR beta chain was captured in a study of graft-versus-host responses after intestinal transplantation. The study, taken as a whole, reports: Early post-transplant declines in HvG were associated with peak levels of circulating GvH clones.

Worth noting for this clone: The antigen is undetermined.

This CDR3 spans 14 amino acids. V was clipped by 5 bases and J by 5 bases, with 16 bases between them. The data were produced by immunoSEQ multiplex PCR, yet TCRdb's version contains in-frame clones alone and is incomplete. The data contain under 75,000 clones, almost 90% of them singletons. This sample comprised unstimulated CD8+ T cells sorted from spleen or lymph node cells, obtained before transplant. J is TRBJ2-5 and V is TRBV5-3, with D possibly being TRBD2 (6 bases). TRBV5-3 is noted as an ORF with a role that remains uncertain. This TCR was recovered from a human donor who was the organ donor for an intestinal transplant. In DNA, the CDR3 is TGTGCCAGAAGTTCACCAAAGGAGGGGGAGACCCAGTACTTC. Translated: CARSSPKEGETQYF.